The following is a TCR beta chain sequence with its context. Its antigen is as yet unknown. The PCR employed 60 Vbeta primers together with 13 Jbeta primers. Measured with immunoSEQ multiplex PCR; TCRdb has only the in-frame clones, and not every one. Its clone listing holds just over 150,000 clones. The data were taken from a study of cytomegalovirus exposure and HLA in healthy donors. Regarding the study as a whole: An analysis done earlier found most TCR beta V segments productive about 90% or about 30% of the time.

Sequencing was carried out using PBMCs. This receptor was obtained from a man aged 25-45 years in good health and CMV-seronegative.

The CDR3 here is CASSLRGTSYEQYF. The CDR3 coding sequence is TGTGCCAGCAGCTTAAGAGGGACTAGCTACGAGCAGTACTTC. The chain joins TRBV7-6 to TRBJ2-7; 8 positions agree with TRBD2. Germline V gene lookup returns CDR1 SGHVS and CDR2 FNYEAQ. With V trimmed by 2 bases and J by 3 bases, 3 bases remained unmatched. The CDR3 sequence is 14 residues long.